The sequence of this T cell receptor beta chain was determined in a study of blood T cell repertoires in COVID-19 (dated by TCRdb to 2018 to 2020). Turning to the overall study: Collaborator samples came from the United States, Italy and Spain and covered acute and convalescent phases of COVID-19. The repertoires were released in a freely available public database intended as a resource for research on the immune response to SARS-CoV-2. The samples were drawn from two sources: the first 160 participants of the ongoing ImmuneRACE study, and 1,254 subjects contributed by 6 global collaborators. Sample metadata almost always included a de-identified subject ID, COVID-19 status, age in years and sex. The material from the prospective study consisted of cDNA or gDNA derived from T cells, B-cell-depleted T cells, or PBMCs. Deeply sampled blood TCRbeta repertoires from subjects exposed to, actively infected with, or recovered from COVID-19 were included in the dataset. Where HLA class I and class II types were available, the types were taken from metadata supplied by the sample provider, not from assay-based typing. What the work shows at the level of the full study, not this receptor alone: How much clinical and demographic metadata was included differed by source and by participant, and the metadata was provided uncurated.

At one collaborating source in Seattle, patients were enrolled during active infection and were followed longitudinally through the course of disease. The collaborating institutions used their own protocols to collect whole blood in K2EDTA tubes. For TCRbeta analysis, collaborator samples were shipped as frozen whole blood, as isolated PBMCs, or as DNA extracted from either sample type. TCRbeta CDR3 regions were amplified from genomic DNA by means of the immunoSEQ Assay, a bias-controlled multiplex PCR. As for how the authors treated the data: The number of nucleated cells in each sample was estimated from the amplification of reference gene primers within the assay. To quantify the absolute abundance of each unique TCRbeta CDR3 rearrangement, sequence reads were collapsed and filtered. For each sample, productive Simpson clonality was calculated as the square root of Simpson's diversity index across productive rearrangements. In TCRdb, the immuneACCESS table is reduced to in-frame sequences with V and J assigned. These tables do not hold every clone; where another copy was compared, an unresolved V gene accounts for under half, and the others remain unexplained. Clonal size and the V and J genes are those of that table, whereas D and trimming came from the DNA. This sample is represented by roughly 410,000 clones; about 89% of them were singletons. Of the sample, 1.5% to 1.8% is held by the ten largest clones.

To note about this clone: Its antigen is unknown. Base-call qualities are not available, and no considerably larger clone is one nucleotide away.

The receptor was derived from a woman aged 40 to 50 with COVID-19, enrolled during active disease. The sample comprised peripheral blood.

The DNA is as follows: TGTGCCAGCAGTTTAGGACAGGGGGCTATCAACACTGAAGCTTTCTTT. This sequence encodes CASSLGQGAINTEAFF. Recombination linked TRBV27 to TRBJ1-1, with TRBD1 matching 11 junction bases. CDR1 MNHEY and CDR2 SMNVEV are derived from the germline V gene (reference sequence). The CDR3 spans 16 residues, from the cysteine through the phenylalanine. Just the 48-base CDR3 DNA is kept, in frame starting at base 1. V is trimmed back by 2 bases and J by 2 bases, and the junction contains 4 bases that no gene match accounts for.